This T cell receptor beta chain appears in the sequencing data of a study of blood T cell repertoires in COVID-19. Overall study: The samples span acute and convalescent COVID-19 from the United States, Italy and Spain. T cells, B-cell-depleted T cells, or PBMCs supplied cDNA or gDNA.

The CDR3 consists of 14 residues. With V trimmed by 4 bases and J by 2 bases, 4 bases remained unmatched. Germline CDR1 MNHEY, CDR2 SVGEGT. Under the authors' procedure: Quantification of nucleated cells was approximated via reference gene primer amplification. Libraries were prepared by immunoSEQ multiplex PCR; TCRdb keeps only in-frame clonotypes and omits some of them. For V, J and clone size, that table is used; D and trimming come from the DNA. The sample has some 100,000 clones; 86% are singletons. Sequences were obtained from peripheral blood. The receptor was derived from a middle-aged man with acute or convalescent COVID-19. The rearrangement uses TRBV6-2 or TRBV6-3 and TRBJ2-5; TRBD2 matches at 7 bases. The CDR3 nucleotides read TGTGCCAGCAGTTGGGGGGGAGGGCAAGAGACCCAGTACTTC. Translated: CASSWGGGQETQYF.